The 7 T cell receptor beta chains below come from one sample, sequenced in a study of a mutant IDH1 vaccine in newly diagnosed glioma listed by TCRdb under 2021. No antigen has been identified for these receptors. According to the study, the label for this sample's time point signals: week 47, end of study. Every vaccine dose consisted of 300 ug of a 20-mer mutant IDH1 peptide in Montanide, administered subcutaneously together with topical imiquimod. Libraries were prepared through the immunoSEQ multiplex PCR assay. The table was pulled from immuneACCESS by TCRdb, which kept in-frame rearrangements only. Such tables lose some clones; where checked, under half of the loss comes from unresolved V genes, and the rest has no known cause. This sample comprises about 46,000 clones, about four fifths of them detected only once. The ten most abundant clones make up roughly 4.5% of the sample. The sample here was PBMCs, taken from a glioma patient whose treatment included an IDH1 peptide vaccine. These receptors were obtained from a woman aged 30 to 39 with glioma. Some clones in this sample may be carry-over from other donors' samples.

The J gene is TRBJ2-3, the V gene TRBV27; D unresolved. There are 13 residues in the CDR3. Trimming removed 5 bases from V and 2 bases from J, with 8 bases in between. The germline V gene has CDR1 MNHEY and CDR2 SMNVEV (reference sequence). The chain's CDR3 is CASSILSTDTQYF. The CDR3, as DNA: TGTGCCAGCAGTATTCTATCCACAGATACGCAGTATTTT.

The genes are TRBV6-5 and TRBJ1-4; a possible D gene is TRBD1 (5 bases). Germline V gene data show CDR1 as MNHEY and CDR2 as SVGAGI. The CDR3 extends over 15 amino acids. V was shortened by 0 bases and J by 8 bases, with 13 bases between the two germline ends. The CDR3 loop is CASSYSGGAEEKLFF. The DNA for the CDR3 is TGTGCCAGCAGTTACTCGGGAGGGGCGGAGGAAAAACTGTTTTTT.

This clone was observed once. CDR3 protein: CASSYSRGEQYF. CDR3 DNA: TGTGCCAGCAGTTACTCCCGTGGCGAGCAGTACTTC. The genes are TRBV6-6 and TRBJ2-7; the D is unclear. Trimming removed 0 bases from V and 6 bases from J, with 6 bases in between. Germline-derived CDR1 and CDR2 are MNHNY and SVGAGI (reference sequence). This CDR3 spans 12 amino acids.

J is TRBJ2-7 and V is TRBV6-1; the D is unclear. With 7 bases removed from V and 7 bases from J, the gap between germline ends came to 11 bases. The germline CDR1 and CDR2 sequences are MNHNS and SASEGT. This CDR3 region has 11 residues. The CDR3 region is CASNRVAEQYF. The CDR3 region has the DNA TGTGCCAGCAACCGGGTGGCGGAGCAGTACTTC.

The chain has TRBV12-5 and TRBJ2-1, with 10 bases that match TRBD1. Trimming cost V 6 bases and J 7 bases; bases outside gene matches: 3. The germline CDR1 and CDR2 sequences are LGHNT and FRNRAP. This CDR3 comprises 13 residues. CDR3 nucleotide sequence: TGTGCTAGTGGGTGGGACAGGGGAAATGAGCAGTTCTTC. Its protein is CASGWDRGNEQFF.

CDR3 residues: CASSSGTGRGYEQYF. In nucleotides, the CDR3 is TGTGCCAGCAGTTCCGGGACAGGCAGAGGCTACGAGCAGTACTTC. The rearrangement joins TRBV2 to TRBJ2-7; 8 positions agree with TRBD1. Germline values: CDR1 SNHLY, CDR2 FYNNEI. The V and J ends lost 5 bases and 3 bases, in that order; junction bases with no gene match: 9. The length of the CDR3 is 15 residues.

This clone was counted a single time. CDR3 amino acids: CASSSGQGRETQYF. DNA for the CDR3: TGTGCCAGCAGCAGCGGACAGGGACGAGAGACCCAGTACTTC. The chain combines TRBV7-9 with TRBJ2-5, with 8 bases matching TRBD1. CDR1 is SEHNR and CDR2 is FQNEAQ in the germline V gene (reference sequence). V dropped 5 bases and J dropped 4; count of bases not matched to a gene: 6. The CDR3 contains 14 residues.